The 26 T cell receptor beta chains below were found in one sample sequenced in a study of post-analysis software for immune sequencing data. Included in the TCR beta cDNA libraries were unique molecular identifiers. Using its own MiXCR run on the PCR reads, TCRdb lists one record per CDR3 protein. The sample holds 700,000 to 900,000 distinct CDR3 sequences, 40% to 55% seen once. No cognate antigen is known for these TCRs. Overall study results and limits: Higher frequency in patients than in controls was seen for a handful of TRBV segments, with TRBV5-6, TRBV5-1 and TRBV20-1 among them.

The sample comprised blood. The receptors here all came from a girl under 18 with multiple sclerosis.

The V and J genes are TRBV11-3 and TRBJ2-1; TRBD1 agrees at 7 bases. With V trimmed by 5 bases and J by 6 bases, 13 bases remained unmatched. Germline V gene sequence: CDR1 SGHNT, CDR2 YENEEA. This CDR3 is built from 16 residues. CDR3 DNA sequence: TGTGCCAGCAGCCTACGACAGATACAGGGGATCAATGAGCAGTTCTTC. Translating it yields CASSLRQIQGINEQFF.

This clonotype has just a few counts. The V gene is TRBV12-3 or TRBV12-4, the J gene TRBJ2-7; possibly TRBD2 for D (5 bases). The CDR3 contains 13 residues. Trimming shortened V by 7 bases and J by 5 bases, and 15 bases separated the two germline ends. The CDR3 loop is CASKEELGDEQYF. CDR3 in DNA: TGTGCCAGCAAAGAGGAGTTGGGAGACGAGCAGTACTTC.

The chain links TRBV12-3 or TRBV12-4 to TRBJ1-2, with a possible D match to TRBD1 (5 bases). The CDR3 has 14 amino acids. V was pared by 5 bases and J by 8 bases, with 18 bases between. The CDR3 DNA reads TGTGCCAGCAGTATGACAGTCGGCGGGGACGGCTACACCTTC. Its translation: CASSMTVGGDGYTF.

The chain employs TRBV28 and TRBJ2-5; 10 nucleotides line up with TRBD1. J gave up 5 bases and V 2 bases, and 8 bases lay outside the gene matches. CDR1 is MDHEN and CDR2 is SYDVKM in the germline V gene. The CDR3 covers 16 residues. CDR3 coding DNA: TGTGCCAGCAGTTTAGGTGCCGGGACAGGGGACGAGACCCAGTACTTC. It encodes CASSLGAGTGDETQYF.

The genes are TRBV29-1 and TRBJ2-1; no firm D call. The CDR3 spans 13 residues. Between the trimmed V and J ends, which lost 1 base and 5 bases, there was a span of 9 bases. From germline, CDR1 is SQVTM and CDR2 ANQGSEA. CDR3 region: CSVEVSRDNEQFF. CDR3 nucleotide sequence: TGCAGCGTTGAAGTCAGCAGAGACAATGAGCAGTTCTTC.

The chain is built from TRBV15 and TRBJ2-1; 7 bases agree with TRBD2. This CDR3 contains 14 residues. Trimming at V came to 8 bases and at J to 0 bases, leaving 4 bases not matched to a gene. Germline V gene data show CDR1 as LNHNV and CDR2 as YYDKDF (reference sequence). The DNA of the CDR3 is TGTGCCACCTGCAAGCGGGGCTCCTACAATGAGCAGTTCTTC. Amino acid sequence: CATCKRGSYNEQFF.

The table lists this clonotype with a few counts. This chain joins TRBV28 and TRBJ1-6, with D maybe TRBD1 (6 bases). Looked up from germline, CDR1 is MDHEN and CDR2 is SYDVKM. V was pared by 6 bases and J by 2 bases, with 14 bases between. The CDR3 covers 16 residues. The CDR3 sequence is CASSRGGGTYNSPLHF. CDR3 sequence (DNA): TGTGCCAGCAGCCGCGGGGGCGGTACCTATAATTCACCCCTCCACTTT.

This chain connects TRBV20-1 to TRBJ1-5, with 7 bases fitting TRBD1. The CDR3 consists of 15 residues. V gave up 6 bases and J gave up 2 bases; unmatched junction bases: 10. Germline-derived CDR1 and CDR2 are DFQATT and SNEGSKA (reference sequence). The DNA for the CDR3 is TGCAGTGCCCCGGGGGACAGTTTGGGCAATCAGCCCCAGCATTTT. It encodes CSAPGDSLGNQPQHF.

The DNA for the CDR3 is TGTGCCATCAGTGACCCGACTAGCGGCCCCTCCTACGAGCAGTACTTC. This codes for CAISDPTSGPSYEQYF. The chain joins TRBV10-3 to TRBJ2-7; TRBD2 matches at 9 bases. Germline V lookup: CDR1 ENHRY, CDR2 SYGVKD. The trim removed 3 bases at V and 0 bases at J, leaving 6 bases unmatched. CDR3 size: 16 residues.

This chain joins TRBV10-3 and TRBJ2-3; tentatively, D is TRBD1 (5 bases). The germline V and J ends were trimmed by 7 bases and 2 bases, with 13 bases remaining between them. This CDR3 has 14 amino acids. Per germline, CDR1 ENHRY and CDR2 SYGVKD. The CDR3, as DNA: TGTGCCATCAAGGGGATCTCCCACACAGATACGCAGTATTTT. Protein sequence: CAIKGISHTDTQYF.

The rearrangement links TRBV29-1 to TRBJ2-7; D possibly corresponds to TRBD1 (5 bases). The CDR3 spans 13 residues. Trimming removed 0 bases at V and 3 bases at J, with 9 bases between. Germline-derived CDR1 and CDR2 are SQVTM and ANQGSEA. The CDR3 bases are TGCAGCGTTGAAGATGACGGACACTACGAGCAGTACTTC. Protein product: CSVEDDGHYEQYF.

The CDR3 is CAINGQGFAETQYF. The CDR3 DNA sequence: TGTGCCATCAACGGACAGGGATTCGCAGAGACCCAGTACTTC. This chain joins TRBV10-3 and TRBJ2-5; 8 bases are a match to TRBD1. The germline CDR1 and CDR2 sequences are ENHRY and SYGVKD. The CDR3 is made up of 14 amino acids. V shed 7 bases and J 4 bases; nucleotides not matched to a gene: 8.

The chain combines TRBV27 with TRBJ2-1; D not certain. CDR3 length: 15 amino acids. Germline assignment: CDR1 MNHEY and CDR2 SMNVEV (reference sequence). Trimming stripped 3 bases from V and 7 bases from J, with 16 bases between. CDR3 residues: CASSFRRFDRNEQFF. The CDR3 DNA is TGTGCCAGCAGTTTTCGTCGGTTTGATAGAAATGAGCAGTTCTTC.

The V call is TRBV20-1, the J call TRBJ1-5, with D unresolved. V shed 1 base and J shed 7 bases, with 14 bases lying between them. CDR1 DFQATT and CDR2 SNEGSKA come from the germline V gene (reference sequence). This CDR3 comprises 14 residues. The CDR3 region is CSARGEHGRQPQHF. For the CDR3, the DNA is TGCAGTGCTAGAGGGGAGCACGGCAGACAGCCCCAGCATTTT.

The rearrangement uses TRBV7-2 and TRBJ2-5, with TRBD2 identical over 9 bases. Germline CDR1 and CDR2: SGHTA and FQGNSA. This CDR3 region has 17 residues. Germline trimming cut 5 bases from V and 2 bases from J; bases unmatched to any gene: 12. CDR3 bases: TGTGCCAGCAGCCCTACGCGAATAGCGGGAGTTCAAGAGACCCAGTACTTC. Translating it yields CASSPTRIAGVQETQYF.

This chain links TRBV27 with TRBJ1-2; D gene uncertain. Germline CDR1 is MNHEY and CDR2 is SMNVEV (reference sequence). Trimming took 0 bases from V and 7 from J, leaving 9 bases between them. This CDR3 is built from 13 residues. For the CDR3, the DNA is TGTGCCAGCAGTTTATCGTTGTCGGGTGGCTACACCTTC. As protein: CASSLSLSGGYTF.

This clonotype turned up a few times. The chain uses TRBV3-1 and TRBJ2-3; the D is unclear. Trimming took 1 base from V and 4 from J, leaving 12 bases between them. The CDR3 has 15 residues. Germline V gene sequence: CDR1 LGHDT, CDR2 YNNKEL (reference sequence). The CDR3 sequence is CASSQVSSGADTQYF. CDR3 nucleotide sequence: TGTGCCAGCAGCCAAGTCTCTAGTGGTGCAGATACGCAGTATTTT.

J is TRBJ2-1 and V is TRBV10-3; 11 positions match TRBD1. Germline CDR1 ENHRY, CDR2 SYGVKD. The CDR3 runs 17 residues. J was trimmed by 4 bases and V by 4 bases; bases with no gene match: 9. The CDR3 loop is CAISGGQGEIGYNEQFF. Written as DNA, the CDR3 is TGTGCCATCAGTGGGGGACAGGGGGAGATTGGGTACAATGAGCAGTTCTTC.

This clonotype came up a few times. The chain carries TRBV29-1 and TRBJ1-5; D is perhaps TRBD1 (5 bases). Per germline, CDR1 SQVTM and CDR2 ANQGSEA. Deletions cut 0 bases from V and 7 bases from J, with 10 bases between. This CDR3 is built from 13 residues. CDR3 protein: CSVEDRAGQPQHF. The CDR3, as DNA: TGCAGCGTTGAAGACAGGGCGGGCCAGCCCCAGCATTTT.

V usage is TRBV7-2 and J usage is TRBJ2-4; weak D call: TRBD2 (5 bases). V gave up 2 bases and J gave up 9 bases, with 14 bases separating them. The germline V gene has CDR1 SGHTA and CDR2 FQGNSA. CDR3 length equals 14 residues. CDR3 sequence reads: CASSLIAVGGIQYF. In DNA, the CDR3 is TGTGCCAGCAGCTTAATAGCTGTCGGAGGCATTCAGTACTTC.

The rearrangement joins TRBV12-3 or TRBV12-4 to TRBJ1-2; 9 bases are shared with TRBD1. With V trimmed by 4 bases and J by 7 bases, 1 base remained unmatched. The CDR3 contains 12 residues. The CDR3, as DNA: TGTGCCAGCAGTTGGGACAGGGTTGGCTACACCTTC. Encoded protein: CASSWDRVGYTF.

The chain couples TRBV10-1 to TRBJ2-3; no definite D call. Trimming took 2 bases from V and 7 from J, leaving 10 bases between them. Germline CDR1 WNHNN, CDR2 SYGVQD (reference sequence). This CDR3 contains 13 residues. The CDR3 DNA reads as TGCGCCAGCAGTGAGACCAAAACAAATACGCAGTATTTT. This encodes CASSETKTNTQYF.

Here the CDR3 DNA reads TGTGCCTGGAGTACAGGACATACATATGGCTACACCTTC. Protein product: CAWSTGHTYGYTF. This chain links TRBV30 with TRBJ1-2; perhaps TRBD1 as D (5 bases). Trimming removed 2 bases at V and 5 bases at J, with 12 bases between. The CDR3 length is 13 residues. CDR1 is GTSNPN and CDR2 is SVGIG in the germline V gene (reference sequence).

CDR3 residues: CSVESSADYEQYF. CDR3 coding DNA: TGCAGCGTTGAGTCATCCGCAGACTACGAGCAGTACTTC. The chain combines TRBV29-1 with TRBJ2-7, with D uncertain. Germline lookup yields CDR1 SQVTM and CDR2 ANQGSEA. V lost 3 bases to trimming and J lost 3 bases, with 12 bases between them. CDR3 size: 13 residues.

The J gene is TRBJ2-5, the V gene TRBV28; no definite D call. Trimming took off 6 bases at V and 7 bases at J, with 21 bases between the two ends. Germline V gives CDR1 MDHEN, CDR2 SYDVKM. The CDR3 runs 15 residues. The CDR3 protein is CASSTYPGRVWTQYF. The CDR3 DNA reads TGTGCCAGCAGCACTTACCCCGGCCGCGTATGGACCCAGTACTTC. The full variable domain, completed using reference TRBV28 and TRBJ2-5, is DVKVTQSSRYLVKRTGEKVFLECVQDMDHENMFWYRQDPGLGLRLIYFSYDVKMKEKGDIPEGYSVSREKKERFSLILESASTNQTSMYLCASSTYPGRVWTQYFGPGTRLLVL.

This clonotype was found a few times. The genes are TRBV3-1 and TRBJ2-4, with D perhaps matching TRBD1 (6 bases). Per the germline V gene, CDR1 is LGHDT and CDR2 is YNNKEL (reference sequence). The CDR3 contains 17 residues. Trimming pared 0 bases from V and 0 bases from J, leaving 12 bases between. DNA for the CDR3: TGTGCCAGCAGCCAAGATACCCTAGGGGGAGCCAAAAACATTCAGTACTTC. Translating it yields CASSQDTLGGAKNIQYF.